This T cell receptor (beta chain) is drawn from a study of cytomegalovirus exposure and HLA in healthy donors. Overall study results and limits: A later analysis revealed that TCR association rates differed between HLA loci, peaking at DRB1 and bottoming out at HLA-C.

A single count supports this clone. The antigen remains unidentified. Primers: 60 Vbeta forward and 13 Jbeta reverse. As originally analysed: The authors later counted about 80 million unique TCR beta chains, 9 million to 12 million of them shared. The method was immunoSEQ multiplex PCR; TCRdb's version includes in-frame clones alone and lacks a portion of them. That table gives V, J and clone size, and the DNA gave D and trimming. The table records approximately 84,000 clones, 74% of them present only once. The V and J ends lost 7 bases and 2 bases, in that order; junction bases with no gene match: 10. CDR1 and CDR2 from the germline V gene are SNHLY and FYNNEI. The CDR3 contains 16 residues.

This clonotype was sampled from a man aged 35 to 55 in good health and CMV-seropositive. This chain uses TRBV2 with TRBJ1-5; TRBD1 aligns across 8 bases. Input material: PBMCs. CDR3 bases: TGTGCCAGCAATCAACAACCGGGACAGGGCAATCAGCCCCAGCATTTT. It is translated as CASNQQPGQGNQPQHF.